This T cell receptor (beta chain) was retrieved from a study of spatial heterogeneity in lung cancer. Time point: blood at routine non-recurrence follow-up after resection. From tumor, nontumor lung or frozen PBMC, whole RNA was taken unsorted for sequencing. From germline, CDR1 is SGHRS and CDR2 YFSETQ. The CDR3 extends over 16 amino acids. Trimming stripped 5 bases from V and 0 bases from J, with 16 bases between. Many counts were recorded for this clonotype. TCRdb re-analysed the 5' RACE reads in MiXCR, keeping a single row per CDR3 protein. The data show about 52,000 distinct CDR3 sequences, 6.5% to 7.5% seen once.

Here the sequenced sample was PBMCs, taken at follow-up. The origin of this receptor is a female donor with early-stage non-small cell lung cancer. The chain combines TRBV5-1 with TRBJ2-3; D may be TRBD1 (6 bases). The CDR3 sequence: CASSLGDISSTDTQYF. CDR3 in DNA: TGCGCCAGCAGTCTTGGGGACATTTCTAGCACAGATACGCAGTATTTT.